Sequencing of this T cell receptor (beta chain) was carried out in a study of OX40 agonist ivuxolimab in advanced cancers. Germline CDR1 and CDR2: SGHAT and FQDESV (reference sequence). The CDR3 runs to 14 residues. The V and J ends lost 0 bases and 3 bases respectively, with 6 bases between them. Generated by immunoSEQ multiplex PCR, the TCRdb table keeps only in-frame clones and is missing some. The sample holds more than 45,000 clones; about 90% are singletons and the top ten take approximately 3.4%. The rearrangement joins TRBV11-1 to TRBJ2-1; D remains ambiguous. The source is an adult with an advanced solid tumor such as melanoma, head and neck, liver or kidney cancer. The sample was CD4+ or CD8+ T cells sorted from blood, taken in a trial of the OX40 agonist ivuxolimab. The CDR3 spells CASSLAEDYNEQFF. The CDR3 DNA is TGTGCCAGCAGCTTAGCGGAAGACTACAATGAGCAGTTCTTC. Full variable domain (outside the CDR3, taken from reference TRBV11-1 and TRBJ2-1): EAEVAQSPRYKITEKSQAVAFWCDPISGHATLYWYRQILGQGPELLVQFQDESVVDDSQLPKDRFSAERLKGVDSTLKIQPAELGDSAMYLCASSLAEDYNEQFFGPGTRLTVL.